The source of this TCR beta chain is a study of OX40 agonist ivuxolimab in advanced cancers. Study summary: Those treated in dose escalation had hepatocellular carcinoma, melanoma, renal cell cancer or head and neck cancer. Study-level results: There were, on average, more expanded clones in CD8+ T cells than in CD4+. By week 6 at 0.1 to 3.0 mg/kg, blood CD4+ and CD8+ T cells had expanded clonally.

This CDR3 contains 18 residues. Germline V lookup: CDR1 SGHVS, CDR2 FNYEAQ. With 4 bases clipped from V and 7 bases from J, the junction kept 14 bases outside the gene matches. Remarks on this clone: Its antigen is unidentified.

Only in-frame clones appear in the TCRdb table, and some are missing; sequencing was by immunoSEQ multiplex PCR. The table shows 34,000 or so clones, with around nine tenths occurring only once. The rearrangement links TRBV7-6 to TRBJ2-1; 12 nucleotides match TRBD2. This TCR was sampled from an adult with an advanced solid tumor such as melanoma, head and neck, liver or kidney cancer. The material sequenced was CD4+ or CD8+ T cells sorted from blood, taken in a trial of the OX40 agonist ivuxolimab. CDR3 DNA sequence: TGTGCCAGCAGCTACGAATCCTCACTAGCGGGGGGCCTGAATGAGCAGTTCTTC. Its translation is CASSYESSLAGGLNEQFF.